This passage covers 13 T cell receptor beta chains from one sample sequenced in a study of blood T cell repertoires in COVID-19. Assay: immunoSEQ multiplex PCR; the TCRdb copy retains only in-frame clones and omits some. The table records under 95,000 clones, roughly 84% of them present only once. Sequenced material: peripheral blood. The receptors were gathered from an elderly woman with acute or convalescent COVID-19.

The CDR3 bases are TGTGCCAGCAGTTCCCACGGGACAGGGAACACTGAAGCTTTCTTT. Its protein is CASSSHGTGNTEAFF. The rearrangement uses TRBV6-2 or TRBV6-3 and TRBJ1-1, with 8 positions matching TRBD1. V dropped 4 bases and J dropped 1; count of bases not matched to a gene: 5. Germline V gives CDR1 MNHEY, CDR2 SVGEGT. The CDR3 has 15 amino acids.

The chain links TRBV5-6 to TRBJ2-7; 12 bases agree with TRBD1. With V trimmed by 3 bases and J by 2 bases, 12 bases remained unmatched. The germline V gene encodes CDR1 SGHDT and CDR2 YYEEEE. The CDR3 consists of 18 residues. The CDR3 loop is CASSSGTGGTYPTYEQYF. The DNA for the CDR3 is TGTGCCAGCAGCTCCGGGACAGGGGGCACATATCCCACCTACGAGCAGTACTTC. The entire variable domain, with the rest obtained from reference TRBV5-6 and TRBJ2-7, is as follows: DAGVTQSPTHLIKTRGQQVTLRCSPKSGHDTVSWYQQALGQGPQFIFQYYEEEERQRGNFPDRFSGHQFPNYSSELNVNALLLGDSALYLCASSSGTGGTYPTYEQYFGPGTRLTVT.

V is TRBV25-1 and J is TRBJ1-6; no clear D gene. V shed 2 bases and J shed 9 bases, with 11 bases lying between them. The CDR3 length is 14 residues. Germline V gene lookup returns CDR1 MGHDK and CDR2 SYGVNS. The CDR3, as DNA: TGTGCCAGCAGTGAAGTAGGGAGGACTTCACCCCTCCACTTT. Protein: CASSEVGRTSPLHF.

This chain uses TRBV7-2 with TRBJ1-5, with D possibly TRBD1 on 6 matching bases. Trimming removed 2 bases at V and 7 bases at J, with 15 bases between. The CDR3 loop spans 15 amino acids. The germline V gene has CDR1 SGHTA and CDR2 FQGNSA. CDR3 sequence (DNA): TGTGCCAGCAGCTTATCGGGGGGCTGGGGACAGCCCCAGCATTTT. As protein: CASSLSGGWGQPQHF. The full variable domain, rest sourced from reference TRBV7-2 and TRBJ1-5, is GAGVSQSPSNKVTEKGKDVELRCDPISGHTALYWYRQSLGQGLEFLIYFQGNSAPDKSGLPSDRFSAERTGGSVSTLTIQRTQQEDSAVYLCASSLSGGWGQPQHFGDGTRLSIL.

In this sample, this clone turned up once. The CDR3 nucleotides read TGTGCCAGCAGTCCGAAGGGACTGCCCAGGAGCACAGATACGCAGTATTTT. Its protein is CASSPKGLPRSTDTQYF. This chain connects TRBV27 to TRBJ2-3; the D gene is possibly TRBD2 (6 bases). CDR1 is MNHEY and CDR2 is SMNVEV in the germline V gene (reference sequence). With 5 bases removed from V and 0 bases from J, the gap between germline ends came to 18 bases. The CDR3 totals 17 residues.

The chain employs TRBV19 and TRBJ2-3, with TRBD2 matching 9 bases. Germline loops: CDR1 LNHDA, CDR2 SQIVND (reference sequence). CDR3 length equals 16 residues. Losses at the gene ends were 1 base for V and 6 bases for J; bases not matched to a gene: 8. This CDR3 reads CASSIGDSGSWDTQYF. For the CDR3, the DNA is TGTGCCAGTAGTATAGGGGATAGCGGGAGTTGGGATACGCAGTATTTT.

The CDR3 spells CASSLNRAAGNTIYF. DNA for the CDR3: TGTGCCAGCAGCTTGAATCGAGCGGCGGGAAACACCATATATTTT. This chain links TRBV5-6 with TRBJ1-3; D not resolved. Trimming left V 1 base short and J 4 bases short, with 12 bases between. CDR1 and CDR2 from the germline V gene are SGHDT and YYEEEE. This CDR3 has 15 residues.

CDR3 in amino acids: CASSSVNQPQHF. The CDR3 coding sequence is TGTGCCAGCAGCTCAGTGAATCAGCCCCAGCATTTT. The rearrangement links TRBV7-9 to TRBJ1-5; D remains unclear. This CDR3 region has 12 residues. Deletions cut 4 bases from V and 4 bases from J, with 5 bases between. In germline, CDR1 is SEHNR, CDR2 FQNEAQ (reference sequence).

The chain recombines TRBV28 with TRBJ1-2, with a tentative D call TRBD1 (5 bases). Germline V CDR1 and CDR2: MDHEN, SYDVKM. This CDR3 has 14 residues. V lost 2 bases, J lost 3 bases, and 10 bases lay in between. The chain's CDR3 is CASSLPGIHYGYTF. CDR3 nucleotides: TGTGCCAGCAGTTTACCAGGGATTCACTATGGCTACACCTTC.

The genes are TRBV3-1 (or the pseudogene TRBV3-2) and TRBJ2-1; 8 nucleotides line up with TRBD2. The germline V gene encodes CDR1 LGHDT and CDR2 YNNKEL (reference sequence). V shed 2 bases, J shed 4 bases, and the junction held 7 bases outside the gene matches. The length of the CDR3 is 16 residues. The DNA of the CDR3 is TGTGCCAGCAGCCAAAAAAGCGGGAGTGTGTACAATGAGCAGTTCTTC. This sequence encodes CASSQKSGSVYNEQFF.

The chain employs TRBV6-2 or TRBV6-3 and TRBJ2-7, with D possibly matching TRBD1 (6 bases). The CDR3 length is 14 residues. V lost 4 bases and J lost 5, with 15 bases in between. Germline CDR1 is MNHEY and CDR2 is SVGEGT. CDR3 loop: CASSFRTEADEQYF. DNA for the CDR3: TGTGCCAGCAGTTTTCGGACAGAGGCCGACGAGCAGTACTTC.

This sequence joins TRBV7-9 and TRBJ1-4; 7 bases line up with TRBD1. Per the germline V gene, CDR1 is SEHNR and CDR2 is FQNEAQ (reference sequence). This CDR3 contains 16 residues. Losses at the gene ends were 5 bases for V and 0 bases for J; bases not matched to a gene: 6. The CDR3 bases are TGTGCCAGCAGCCGGGGACAGTTAACAACTAATGAAAAACTGTTTTTT. It encodes CASSRGQLTTNEKLFF.

V is TRBV7-2 and J is TRBJ2-2, with TRBD2 matching 12 bases. The trim removed 4 bases at V and 6 bases at J, leaving 0 bases unmatched. Germline lookup yields CDR1 SGHTA and CDR2 FQGNSA. CDR3 length equals 14 residues. The CDR3 DNA follows: TGTGCCAGCAGCTCTAGCGGGAGGGCCGGGGAGCTGTTTTTT. As protein: CASSSSGRAGELFF.